These 7 T cell receptor beta chains were sequenced from one sample in a study of blood T cell repertoires in COVID-19. Only in-frame clones appear in the TCRdb table, and some are missing; sequencing was by immunoSEQ multiplex PCR. Of 180,000 or so clones in the sample, around 88% are singletons; the top ten hold more than 7.5%. The specimen was PBMCs or T cells enriched from blood (not recorded which). Source of these receptors: a woman aged 25 to 39 who had recovered from COVID-19.

V is TRBV18 and J is TRBJ2-5; weak D call: TRBD2 (6 bases). The CDR3 is 16 amino acids. The germline CDR1 and CDR2 sequences are KGHSH and LQKENI. With 1 base removed from V and 5 bases from J, the gap between germline ends came to 17 bases. CDR3 nucleotides: TGTGCCAGCTCACCACAACGGGAGCAAGGGTCGGAGACCCAGTACTTC. It specifies CASSPQREQGSETQYF. The full variable domain, in which reference TRBV18 and TRBJ2-5 provide the parts outside the CDR3, is NAGVMQNPRHLVRRRGQEARLRCSPMKGHSHVYWYRQLPEEGLKFMVYLQKENIIDESGMPKERFSAEFPKEGPSILRIQQVVRGDSAAYFCASSPQREQGSETQYFGPGTRLLVL.

This clone was counted a single time. The V and J genes are TRBV6-2 or TRBV6-3 and TRBJ1-2; no firm D call. The CDR3 spans 13 residues. Germline assignment: CDR1 MNHEY and CDR2 SVGEGT. The V and J ends lost 2 bases and 5 bases respectively, with 9 bases between them. CDR3 nucleotides: TGTGCCAGCAGTTACAGGCTGACATATGGCTACACCTTC. Translating gives CASSYRLTYGYTF.

This clone appeared a single time. V gene TRBV30 combines with J gene TRBJ2-7; 13 bases match TRBD2. CDR3 length: 15 residues. Per the germline V gene, CDR1 is GTSNPN and CDR2 is SVGIG (reference sequence). J was trimmed by 1 base and V by 1 base; bases with no gene match: 1. CDR3 nucleotides: TGTGCCTGGAGTGAGGGACTAGCGGGATCCTACGAGCAGTACTTC. Translation gives CAWSEGLAGSYEQYF.

The CDR3 region has the DNA TGTGCCAGCAGTTCCCTATTTCCAGCGACGGGGCAGTACTTC. This encodes CASSSLFPATGQYF. This chain connects TRBV28 to TRBJ2-7, with no clear D. Trimming took off 4 bases at V and 9 bases at J, with 19 bases between the two ends. The CDR3 is 14 residues long. CDR1 is MDHEN, CDR2 SYDVKM, per germline.

A remark on this clone: The junction and the germline gene differ at one end; a read error may be behind it. The CDR3 coding sequence is TGCGCCAGCAGCCAAGAGGGGGGGCCCGGGGGCCAACAGACCCAGTACTTC. Amino acid sequence: CASSQEGGPGGQQTQYF. J is TRBJ2-5 and V is TRBV4-1; D perhaps matches TRBD2 (7 bases). The CDR3 has 17 amino acids. CDR1 MGHRA and CDR2 YSYEKL come from the germline V gene.

The chain uses TRBV18 and TRBJ1-1; TRBD1 matches at 9 bases. Trimming at V came to 8 bases and at J to 0 bases, leaving 7 bases not matched to a gene. CDR3 length: 15 amino acids. Germline assignment: CDR1 KGHSH and CDR2 LQKENI. CDR3 DNA sequence: TGTGCCAGCACGACCGGGACAGGGTTGAACACTGAAGCTTTCTTT. It yields the protein CASTTGTGLNTEAFF.

This rearrangement joins TRBV6-4 to TRBJ2-1; TRBD1 might be the D (5 bases). With 5 bases removed from V and 0 bases from J, the gap between germline ends came to 20 bases. There are 18 residues in the CDR3. Germline V gene lookup returns CDR1 MRHNA and CDR2 SNTAGT. The CDR3 is CASSPQALGPSSYNEQFF. The DNA for the CDR3 is TGTGCCAGCAGTCCCCAAGCTTTGGGGCCGAGCTCCTACAATGAGCAGTTCTTC.